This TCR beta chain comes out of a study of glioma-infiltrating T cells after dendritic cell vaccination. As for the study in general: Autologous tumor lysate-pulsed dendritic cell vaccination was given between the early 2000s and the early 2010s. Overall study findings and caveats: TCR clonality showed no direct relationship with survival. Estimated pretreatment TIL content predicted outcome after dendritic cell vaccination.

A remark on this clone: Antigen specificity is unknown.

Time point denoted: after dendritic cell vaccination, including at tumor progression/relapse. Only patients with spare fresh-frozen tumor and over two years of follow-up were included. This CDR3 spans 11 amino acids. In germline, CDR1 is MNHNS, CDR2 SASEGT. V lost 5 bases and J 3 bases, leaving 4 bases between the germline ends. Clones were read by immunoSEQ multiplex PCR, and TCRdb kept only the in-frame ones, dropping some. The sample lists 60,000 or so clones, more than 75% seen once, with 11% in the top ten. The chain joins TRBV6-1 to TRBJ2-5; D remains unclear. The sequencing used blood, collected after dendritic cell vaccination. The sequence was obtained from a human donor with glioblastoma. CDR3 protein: CASSNKETQYF. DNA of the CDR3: TGTGCCAGCAGTAACAAAGAGACCCAGTACTTC.